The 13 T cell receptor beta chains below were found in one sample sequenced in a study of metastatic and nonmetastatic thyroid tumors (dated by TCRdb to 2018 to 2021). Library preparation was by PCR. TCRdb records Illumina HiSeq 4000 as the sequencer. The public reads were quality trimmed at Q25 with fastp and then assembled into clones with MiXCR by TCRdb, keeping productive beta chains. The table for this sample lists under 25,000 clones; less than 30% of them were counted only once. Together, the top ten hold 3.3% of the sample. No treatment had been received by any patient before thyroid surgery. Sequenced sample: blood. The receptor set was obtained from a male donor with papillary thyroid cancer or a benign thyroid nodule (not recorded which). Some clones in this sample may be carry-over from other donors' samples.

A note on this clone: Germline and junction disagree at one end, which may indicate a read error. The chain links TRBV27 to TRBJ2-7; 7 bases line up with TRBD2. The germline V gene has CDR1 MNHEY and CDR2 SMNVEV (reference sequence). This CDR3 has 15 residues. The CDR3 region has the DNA TGTGCCAGCAGGACTGTGACTAGCCGCTCCTACGAGCAGCACTTC. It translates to CASRTVTSRSYEQHF.

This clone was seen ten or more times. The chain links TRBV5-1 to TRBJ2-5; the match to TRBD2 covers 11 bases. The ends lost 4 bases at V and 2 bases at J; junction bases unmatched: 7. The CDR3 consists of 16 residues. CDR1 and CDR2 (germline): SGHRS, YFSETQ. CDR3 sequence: CASSGGLAGGQETQYF. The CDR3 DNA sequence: TGCGCCAGCAGCGGTGGGCTAGCGGGAGGTCAAGAGACCCAGTACTTC.

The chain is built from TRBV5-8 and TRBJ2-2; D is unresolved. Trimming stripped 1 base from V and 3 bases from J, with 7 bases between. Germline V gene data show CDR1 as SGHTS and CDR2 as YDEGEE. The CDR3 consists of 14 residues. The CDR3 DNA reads TGTGCCAGCAGCTTGTGGACGGACACCGGGGAGCTGTTTTTT. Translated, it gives CASSLWTDTGELFF.

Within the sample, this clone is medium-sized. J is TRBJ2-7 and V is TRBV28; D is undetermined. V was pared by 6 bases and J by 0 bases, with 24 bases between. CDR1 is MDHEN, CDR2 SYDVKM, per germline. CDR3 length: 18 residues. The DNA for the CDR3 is TGTGCCAGCAGCCCCGGGTGGGGTAGATGGGATGTCTCCTACGAGCAGTACTTC. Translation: CASSPGWGRWDVSYEQYF.

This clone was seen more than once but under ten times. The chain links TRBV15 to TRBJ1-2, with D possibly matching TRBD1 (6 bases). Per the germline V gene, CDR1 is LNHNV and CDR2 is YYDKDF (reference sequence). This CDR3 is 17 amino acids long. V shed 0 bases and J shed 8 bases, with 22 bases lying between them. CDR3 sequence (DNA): TGTGCCACCAGCAGAGAGTCAGGGGTCGATCCTACCGGCGGCTACACCTTC. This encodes CATSRESGVDPTGGYTF.

The CDR3 protein is CATSDLLAGVGTGELFF. CDR3 DNA: TGTGCCACCAGTGATTTGCTTGCGGGAGTGGGAACCGGGGAGCTGTTTTTT. The chain recombines TRBV24-1 with TRBJ2-2, with 7 bases lining up with TRBD2. J gave up 5 bases and V 0 bases, and 8 bases lay outside the gene matches. The CDR3 is made up of 17 amino acids. Germline CDR1 and CDR2: KGHDR and SFDVKD.

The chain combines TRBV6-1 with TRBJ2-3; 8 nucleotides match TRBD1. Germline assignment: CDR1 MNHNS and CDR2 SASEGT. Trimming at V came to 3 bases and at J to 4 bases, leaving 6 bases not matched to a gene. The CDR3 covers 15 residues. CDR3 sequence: CASSDGQGDADTQYF. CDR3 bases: TGTGCCAGCAGTGACGGACAGGGTGATGCAGATACGCAGTATTTT.

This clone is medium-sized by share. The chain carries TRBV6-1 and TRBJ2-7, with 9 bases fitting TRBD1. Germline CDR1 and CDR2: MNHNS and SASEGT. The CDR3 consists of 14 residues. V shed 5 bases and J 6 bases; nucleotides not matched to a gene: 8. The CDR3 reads CASSQYRGQGEQYF. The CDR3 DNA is TGTGCCAGCAGTCAGTACAGGGGGCAGGGCGAGCAGTACTTC.

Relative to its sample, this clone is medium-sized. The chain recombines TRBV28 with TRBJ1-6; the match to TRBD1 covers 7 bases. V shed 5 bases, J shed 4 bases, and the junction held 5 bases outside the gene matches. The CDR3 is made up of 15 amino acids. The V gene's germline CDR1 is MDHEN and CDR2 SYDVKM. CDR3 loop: CASSPGGTYNSPLHF. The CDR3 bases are TGTGCCAGCAGTCCAGGGGGTACATATAATTCACCCCTCCACTTT.

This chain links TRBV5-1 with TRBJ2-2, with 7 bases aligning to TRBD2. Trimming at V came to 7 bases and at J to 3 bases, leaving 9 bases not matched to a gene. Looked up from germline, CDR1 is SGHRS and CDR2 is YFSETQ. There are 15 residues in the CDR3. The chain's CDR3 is CASLPGRWDTGELFF. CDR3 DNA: TGCGCCAGCCTACCCGGGAGGTGGGACACCGGGGAGCTGTTTTTT.

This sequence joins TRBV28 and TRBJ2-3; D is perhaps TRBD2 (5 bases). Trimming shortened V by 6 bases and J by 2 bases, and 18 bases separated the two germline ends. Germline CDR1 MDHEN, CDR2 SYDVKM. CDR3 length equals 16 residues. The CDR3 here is CASRTPGRLSTDTQYF. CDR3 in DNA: TGTGCCAGCAGGACCCCCGGGCGACTATCCACAGATACGCAGTATTTT. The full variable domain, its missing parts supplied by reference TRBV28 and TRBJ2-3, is DVKVTQSSRYLVKRTGEKVFLECVQDMDHENMFWYRQDPGLGLRLIYFSYDVKMKEKGDIPEGYSVSREKKERFSLILESASTNQTSMYLCASRTPGRLSTDTQYFGPGTRLTVL.

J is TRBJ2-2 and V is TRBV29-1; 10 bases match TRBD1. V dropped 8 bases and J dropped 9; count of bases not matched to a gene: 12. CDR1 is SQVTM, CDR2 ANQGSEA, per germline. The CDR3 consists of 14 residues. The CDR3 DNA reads TGCAGCTCTCGACAGGGGGCGAAGACCCGGGAGCTGTTTTTT. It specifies CSSRQGAKTRELFF.

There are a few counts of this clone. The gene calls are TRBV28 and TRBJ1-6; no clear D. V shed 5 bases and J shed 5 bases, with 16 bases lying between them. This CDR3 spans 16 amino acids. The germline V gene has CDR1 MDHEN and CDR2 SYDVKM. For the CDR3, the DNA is TGTGCCAGCAGTATTACCGGGTCCGAAAATAATTCACCCCTCCACTTT. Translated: CASSITGSENNSPLHF.